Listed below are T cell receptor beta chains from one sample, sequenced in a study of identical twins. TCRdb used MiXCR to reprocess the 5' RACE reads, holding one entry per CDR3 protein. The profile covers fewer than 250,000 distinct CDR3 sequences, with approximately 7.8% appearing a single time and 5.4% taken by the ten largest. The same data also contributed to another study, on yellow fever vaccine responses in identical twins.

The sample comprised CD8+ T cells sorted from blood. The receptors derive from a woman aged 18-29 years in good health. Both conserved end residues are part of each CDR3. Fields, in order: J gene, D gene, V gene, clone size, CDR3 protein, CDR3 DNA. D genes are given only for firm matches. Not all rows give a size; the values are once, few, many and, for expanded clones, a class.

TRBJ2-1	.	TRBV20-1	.	CSASSTSGPGYNEQFF	TGCAGTGCTAGTAGTACCAGCGGGCCAGGTTACAATGAGCAGTTCTTC
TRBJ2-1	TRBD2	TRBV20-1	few	CSARLLAGAYNEQFF	TGCAGTGCTAGACTTCTAGCGGGAGCCTACAATGAGCAGTTCTTC
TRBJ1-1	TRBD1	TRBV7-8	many	CASSRVQGAPNTEAFF	TGTGCCAGCAGCCGCGTACAGGGGGCTCCGAACACTGAAGCTTTCTTT
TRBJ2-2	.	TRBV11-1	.	CASSFQDWATGELFF	TGTGCCAGCAGCTTTCAAGATTGGGCCACCGGGGAGCTGTTTTTT
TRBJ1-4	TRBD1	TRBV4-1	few	CASSQGQGNEKLFF	TGCGCCAGCAGCCAGGGACAGGGGAATGAAAAACTGTTTTTT
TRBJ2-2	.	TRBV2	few	CASSESEGPYGELFF	TGTGCCAGCAGTGAATCCGAGGGGCCGTACGGGGAGCTGTTTTTT
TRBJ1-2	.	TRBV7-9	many	CASNIPTGYGYTF	TGTGCCAGCAACATTCCAACGGGCTATGGCTACACCTTC
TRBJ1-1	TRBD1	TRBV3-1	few	CASSHPGTGTEAFF	TGTGCCAGCAGCCATCCCGGGACAGGGACTGAAGCTTTCTTT
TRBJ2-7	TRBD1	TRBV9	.	CASSASDYRGRDEQYF	TGTGCCAGCAGCGCATCCGACTACAGGGGGCGAGACGAGCAGTACTTC
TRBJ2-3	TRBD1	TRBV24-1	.	CATSERDRGPDTQYF	TGTGCCACCAGTGAGAGGGACAGGGGACCAGATACGCAGTATTTT
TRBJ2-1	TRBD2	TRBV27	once	CASSLRAGVYNEQFF	TGTGCCAGCAGTTTAAGGGCGGGAGTCTATAATGAGCAGTTCTTC
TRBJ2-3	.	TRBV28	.	CASSLVEEADTQYF	TGTGCCAGCAGTTTAGTAGAGGAAGCAGATACGCAGTATTTT
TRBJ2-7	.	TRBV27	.	CASSFFATDPVYEQYF	TGTGCCAGCAGTTTTTTCGCCACGGATCCTGTCTACGAGCAGTACTTC
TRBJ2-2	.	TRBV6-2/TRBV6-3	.	CASNLRWADSSTGELFF	TGTGCCAGCAACCTTCGCTGGGCGGACTCTAGCACCGGGGAGCTGTTTTTT
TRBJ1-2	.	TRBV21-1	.	CASRQGVYYGYTF	TGTGCCAGCAGGCAGGGGGTTTACTATGGCTACACCTTC
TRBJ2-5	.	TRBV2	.	CASSDERRQETQYF	TGTGCCAGCAGTGACGAACGTAGACAAGAGACCCAGTACTTC
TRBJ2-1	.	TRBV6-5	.	CASSYPGYDNEQFF	TGTGCCAGCAGTTACCCCGGATACGACAATGAGCAGTTCTTC
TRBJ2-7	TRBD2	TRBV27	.	CASSGLAGDYEQYF	TGTGCCAGCAGTGGACTAGCGGGGGACTACGAGCAGTACTTC
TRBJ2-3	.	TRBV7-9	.	CAQGGKQADTQYF	TGTGCCCAAGGGGGAAAGCAGGCAGATACGCAGTATTTT
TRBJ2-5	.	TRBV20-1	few	CSARAVRLAGSQETQYF	TGCAGTGCTAGAGCGGTGAGACTGGCGGGGAGCCAAGAGACCCAGTACTTC
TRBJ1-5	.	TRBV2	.	CTLCLSSITGTYSNQPQHF	TGTACCCTCTGTTTAAGTTCGATCACAGGCACGTATAGCAATCAGCCCCAGCATTTT
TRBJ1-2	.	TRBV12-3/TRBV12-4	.	CASSSYSFLNYGYTF	TGTGCCAGCAGTTCGTACAGTTTTCTTAACTATGGCTACACCTTC
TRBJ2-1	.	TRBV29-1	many	CSARNGAYNEQFF	TGCAGCGCCCGCAACGGGGCTTACAATGAGCAGTTCTTC
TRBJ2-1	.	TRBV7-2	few	CASSLEGDDYNEQFF	TGTGCCAGCAGCTTGGAGGGGGACGACTACAATGAGCAGTTCTTC
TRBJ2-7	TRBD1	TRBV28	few	CASSLPPGTGAYEQYF	TGTGCCAGCAGTTTACCCCCCGGGACAGGGGCCTACGAGCAGTACTTC
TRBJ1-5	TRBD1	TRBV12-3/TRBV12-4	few	CASSLGDRVPQHF	TGTGCCAGCAGTTTAGGGGACAGGGTACCCCAGCATTTT
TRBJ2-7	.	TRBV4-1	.	CASSQEAETYEQYF	TGCGCCAGCAGCCAAGAGGCAGAGACCTACGAGCAGTACTTC
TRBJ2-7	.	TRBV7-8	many	CASRRGYEQYF	TGTGCCAGCCGTAGGGGTTACGAGCAGTACTTC
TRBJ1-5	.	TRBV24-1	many	CATNQGSNQPQHF	TGTGCCACCAATCAGGGTAGCAATCAGCCCCAGCATTTT
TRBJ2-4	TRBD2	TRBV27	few	CASSTTSGSDIQYF	TGTGCCAGCAGTACCACTAGCGGGAGTGACATTCAGTACTTC
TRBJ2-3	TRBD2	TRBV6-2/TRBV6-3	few	CASSLPGLGTDTQYF	TGTGCCAGCAGTCTTCCGGGACTAGGAACAGATACGCAGTATTTT
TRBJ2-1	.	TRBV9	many	CASSVGDRLAVGGQFF	TGTGCCAGCAGCGTAGGGGACAGACTAGCCGTTGGGGGGCAGTTCTTC
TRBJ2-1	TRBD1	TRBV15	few	CATSREPGQLYEQFF	TGTGCCACCAGCAGGGAACCGGGACAGCTTTACGAGCAGTTCTTC
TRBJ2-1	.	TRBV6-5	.	CASSYSGDTYNEQFF	TGTGCCAGCAGTTACTCTGGCGACACGTACAATGAGCAGTTCTTC
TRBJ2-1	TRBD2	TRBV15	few	CATSRERRGGHNEQFF	TGTGCCACCAGCAGAGAGAGGCGGGGGGGCCACAATGAGCAGTTCTTC
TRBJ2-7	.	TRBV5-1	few	CASSLATPSTFYEQYF	TGCGCCAGCAGCTTGGCTACCCCCTCCACCTTCTACGAGCAGTACTTC
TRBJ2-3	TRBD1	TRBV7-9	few	CASSDRQGTGTDTQYF	TGTGCCAGCAGCGACCGACAGGGTACGGGTACAGATACGCAGTATTTT
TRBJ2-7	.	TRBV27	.	CASSLSGPIYEQYF	TGTGCCAGCAGTTTATCGGGACCGATCTACGAGCAGTACTTC
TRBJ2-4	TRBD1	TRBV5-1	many	CASSWSDRGDIQYF	TGCGCCAGCAGCTGGTCCGACAGGGGCGACATTCAGTACTTC
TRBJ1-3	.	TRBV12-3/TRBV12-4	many	CASSFSVPRPSSGNTIYF	TGTGCCAGCAGTTTTTCTGTTCCCAGGCCTAGCTCTGGAAACACCATATATTTT